This T cell receptor beta chain came from a study of identical twins (dated by TCRdb to about 2016). For the study in its entirety: The study deep-sequenced TCR alpha and beta repertoires from monozygotic twins, unrelated adults of various ages and cord blood to test whether fetal clonotypes persist. Replicate twin experiments were performed at different times using different library preparation protocols to rule out contamination.

Deletion took 5 bases off V and 5 bases off J, with a span of 10 bases between the germline ends. Via the germline V gene, CDR1 is SGHVS and CDR2 FQNEAQ. Including the terminal cysteine and phenylalanine, the CDR3 comprises 13 residues. Kept here is only the CDR3 DNA, which spans 39 bases and is read in frame from base 1. Every donor in the study was a healthy Caucasian. Three pairs of female monozygotic twins, all aged about 18 to 30 years, were included in the twin cohort. The RNA used for TCR libraries was isolated from peripheral blood mononuclear cells. Library construction relied on 5' RACE. These reads were obtained on an Illumina HiSeq 2000. A universal primer binding site was introduced by template switching, and a unique molecular identifier was present in the final cDNA, enabling accurate counting of TCR cDNA molecules. Specific primers in the conserved constant-segment region were used to synthesize first-strand cDNA for the TCR alpha and beta chains. To control for contamination, every cDNA library carried two barcodes: a SMART-Mk sample barcode plus Illumina barcodes. TruSeq adapter sequences, together with Illumina sample barcodes, were added in two successive PCR steps. Sequencing of the TCR alpha and beta cDNA libraries was done on the Illumina HiSeq platform using custom primers. The paper's processing steps were these. MiGEC processed the raw reads to extract unique molecular identifiers, while MiXCR was used to determine the CDR3 positions. Recombination models were inferred per individual with the repgenHMM and IGoR tools using an EM algorithm. Shared clonotypes were analyzed with the tcR package in R, and sharing was normalized by the product of cloneset sizes. To study raw recombination free of thymic and clonal selection effects, out-of-frame nonproductive sequences were analyzed. TCRdb handled the public reads itself, with Q25 trimming in fastp and clone calling in MiXCR, and kept productive beta chains. Duplicate CDR3 protein sequences are folded into a single record with the most common DNA and genes. TCRdb assigned the V and J calls; the authors' analysis was not used. The sample profile shows hundreds of thousands of distinct CDR3 sequences; around a sixth of them were found once. Clones ranked in the top ten supply about an eighth of the sample.

Overall study results and their limits: Compared with coincidental sharing between unrelated individuals, out-of-frame TCR alpha sequences shared between twins had an excess of sequences with low generation probability. Recombination models systematically underestimated out-of-frame TCR alpha sharing in monozygotic twins but agreed with sharing between unrelated individuals. Conclusions relied on cross-sectional statistical analysis, since the same donors could not be followed over many years. Zero-insertion analyses could be partly confounded by invariant T cells such as MAIT and iNKT, although diverse VJ usage argued against such confounding for most clonotypes. Fewer insertions were carried by abundant cord blood beta clonotypes; a weaker similar trend was observed in young adult naive repertoires, while no such trend was observed in memory repertoires. In beta out-of-frame sequences, excess twin sharing was weaker, because having fewer shared sequences lowered the signal-to-noise ratio.

There are a few counts of this clonotype. This receptor's antigen is unknown. The input lacks base qualities; no much larger clone sits a single base away. This same sample was also part of a study on T cells expressing NK-cell markers. The second study's paper adds: Under ten donors provided sorted CD3+CD56+NKG2C+, CD3+CD56+NKG2C- and CD3+CD56-NKG2C+ T-cell subsets, whose TCR beta-chain repertoires were profiled. Of the eight sequenced donors, seven were found to be HCMV-seropositive and one was found to be HCMV-seronegative. In several experiments an anti-gammadeltaTCR antibody was added to restrict sorting to alphabetaTCR-expressing T cells. In six donors, the dominant CD3+CD56+NKG2C+ clonotypes were found to rank among the top 10 CD8+ clonotypes and to make up about 1.0-7.0% of CD8+ T cells. Those dominant clonotypes were again the most abundant among CD3+CD56-NKG2C+ cells in a few donors, at 28.3-60.1%. Whether the expanded NKG2C-expressing T cell clones were specific for HCMV antigens was left unclear. The eight sequenced donors were randomly selected healthy volunteers, three men and five women. HCMV-specific IgG was detected in serum with a commercial ELISA kit to determine HCMV serostatus. For several donors, unsorted PBMC were also used to sequence bulk peripheral blood T-cell repertoires. MIGEC handled demultiplexing of the reads and grouping by UMI, while MiTCR was used to assemble and quantify clonotypes. To exclude erroneous sequences, only TCR cDNA sequences supported by at least two reads were retained. Downstream repertoire analysis used the tcR package, and clonotypes were matched across fractions by CDR3 nucleotide sequence plus V segment. Antigen specificity was annotated against VDJdb with VDJmatch, allowing one amino acid substitution in CDR3.

The sequencing input was PBMCs. The sequence was collected from a young woman in good health. The chain is assembled from TRBV7-8 and TRBJ2-1; the D gene is perhaps TRBD2, from 5 matching bases. The sequenced DNA: TGTGCCAGCAGCCGCACTAGAAACAATGAGCAGTTCTTC. This is translated as CASSRTRNNEQFF.